The 25 T cell receptor beta chains below were found in one sample sequenced in a study of control samples from healthy donors and cancer patients. Repertoires were generated with immunoSEQ multiplex PCR, while TCRdb's copy carries only in-frame clones and drops some. The data hold tens of thousands of clones, with 75% to 95% observed a single time. Material: PBMCs. These receptors all stem from a woman between 35 and 50 years old with head and neck cancer.

This chain joins TRBV12-3 or TRBV12-4 and TRBJ1-2; D is ambiguous. Trimming stripped 5 bases from V and 11 bases from J, with 15 bases between. The CDR3 loop spans 12 amino acids. The CDR3 is CASSMLLEVYTF. The CDR3 DNA sequence: TGTGCCAGCAGTATGCTACTAGAGGTTTACACCTTC.

This clone was recorded a few times. The chain combines TRBV9 with TRBJ2-1; D is uncertain. Trimming stripped 3 bases from V and 8 bases from J, with 12 bases between. The CDR3 consists of 13 residues. The germline V gene has CDR1 SGDLS and CDR2 YYNGEE. The CDR3, as DNA: TGTGCCAGCAGCGCCTCGTCGAACTATGAGCAGTTCTTC. As protein: CASSASSNYEQFF.

J is TRBJ2-5 and V is TRBV30; 9 nucleotides align to TRBD1. CDR3 length: 18 amino acids. Germline loops: CDR1 GTSNPN, CDR2 SVGIG (reference sequence). The trim removed 3 bases at V and 5 bases at J, leaving 19 bases unmatched. The CDR3 sequence: CAWRDFFVRDRVRETQYF. The DNA of the CDR3 is TGTGCCTGGAGAGACTTCTTCGTCAGGGACAGGGTGAGGGAGACCCAGTACTTC.

This clone has a handful of counts. The chain links TRBV24-1 to TRBJ2-2, with 7 bases identical to TRBD1. The CDR3 has 15 amino acids. Germline values: CDR1 KGHDR, CDR2 SFDVKD. Trimming removed 1 base from V and 3 bases from J; junction bases left unmatched: 1. CDR3 sequence reads: CATSDFDRDTGELFF. For the CDR3, the DNA is TGTGCCACCAGTGATTTTGACAGGGACACCGGGGAGCTGTTTTTT.

This chain joins TRBV5-1 and TRBJ2-1, with TRBD2 matching over 7 bases. The CDR3 sequence is 14 residues long. Germline V gene sequence: CDR1 SGHRS, CDR2 YFSETQ. V lost 4 bases, J lost 5 bases, and 6 bases stayed unmatched. CDR3 coding DNA: TGCGCCAGCAGCCCTAGACTAGCCCACAATGAGCAGTTCTTC. Translation: CASSPRLAHNEQFF.

The chain joins TRBV3-1 (or the pseudogene TRBV3-2) to TRBJ2-7, with 7 bases matching TRBD2. CDR1 LGHDT and CDR2 YNNKEL come from the germline V gene (reference sequence). This CDR3 spans 17 amino acids. J lost 2 bases, V lost 7 bases, and 17 bases had no gene match. CDR3 residues: CASTRSVMGGTAYEQYF. The CDR3 coding sequence is TGTGCCAGCACCCGATCCGTTATGGGAGGGACGGCCTACGAGCAGTACTTC.

DNA of the CDR3: TGTGCCAGCACTGCATACAACGAGCAGTACTTC. This sequence encodes CASTAYNEQYF. The V and J genes are TRBV3-1 (or the pseudogene TRBV3-2) and TRBJ2-7; D unclear. The CDR3 runs to 11 residues. Trimming took off 7 bases at V and 5 bases at J, with 9 bases between the two ends. Germline CDR1 and CDR2: LGHDT and YNNKEL (reference sequence).

CDR3 loop: CASGGQVSYEQYF. The CDR3 bases are TGTGCCAGCGGAGGACAGGTCTCCTACGAGCAGTACTTC. V and J are TRBV27 and TRBJ2-7; TRBD1 agrees at 7 bases. Germline CDR1 and CDR2: MNHEY and SMNVEV (reference sequence). Germline trimming cut 8 bases from V and 0 bases from J; bases unmatched to any gene: 4. The CDR3 sequence is 13 residues long.

The genes are TRBV10-3 and TRBJ2-1, with D tentatively TRBD2 (5 bases). V was cut by 6 bases and J by 6 bases, with 12 bases left in between. The CDR3 totals 13 residues. CDR1 is ENHRY, CDR2 SYGVKD, per germline. The CDR3 sequence is CAIRDSLGNEQFF. The CDR3 nucleotides are TGTGCCATCAGGGACTCGTTAGGCAATGAGCAGTTCTTC.

This clone was counted only a few times. This rearrangement joins TRBV5-6 to TRBJ1-6, with D hard to call. Deletions cut 0 bases from V and 9 bases from J, with 13 bases between. Germline V lookup: CDR1 SGHDT, CDR2 YYEEEE. This CDR3 contains 15 residues. CDR3 protein: CASSLGYRALSPLHF. CDR3 nucleotides: TGTGCCAGCAGCTTGGGATACAGAGCCCTTTCACCCCTCCACTTT.

The chain has TRBV15 and TRBJ1-5; D gene uncertain. This CDR3 region has 18 residues. The germline V gene has CDR1 LNHNV and CDR2 YYDKDF (reference sequence). Between the trimmed V and J ends, which lost 0 bases and 0 bases, there was a span of 15 bases. CDR3 DNA: TGTGCCACCAGCAGAGATGGAGGCCCATATTCTAGCAATCAGCCCCAGCATTTT. It codes for CATSRDGGPYSSNQPQHF.

The chain couples TRBV5-1 to TRBJ1-1; 8 bases align to TRBD1. V dropped 0 bases and J dropped 2; count of bases not matched to a gene: 3. The CDR3 covers 15 residues. From germline, CDR1 is SGHRS and CDR2 YFSETQ. CDR3 DNA sequence: TGCGCCAGCAGCTTGGTTGGACAGGGAAACACTGAAGCTTTCTTT. It yields the protein CASSLVGQGNTEAFF.

This chain links TRBV10-1 with TRBJ2-1; 9 bases align to TRBD2. J was trimmed by 7 bases and V by 0 bases; bases with no gene match: 4. The CDR3 has 15 amino acids. From germline, CDR1 is WNHNN and CDR2 SYGVQD (reference sequence). The chain's CDR3 is CASSESLAGRNEQFF. Written as DNA, the CDR3 is TGCGCCAGCAGTGAGTCCCTAGCGGGAAGAAATGAGCAGTTCTTC.

This clone appeared once. The DNA of the CDR3 is TGTGCCAGCAGCATTAGCGGGAGGGCCCGTAATGAGCAGTTCTTC. It translates to CASSISGRARNEQFF. This chain uses TRBV11-3 with TRBJ2-1; 11 positions agree with TRBD2. V shed 5 bases, J shed 7 bases, and the junction held 7 bases outside the gene matches. Germline CDR1 reads SGHNT; CDR2 reads YENEEA. This CDR3 region has 15 residues. The variable domain in full, with the rest retrieved from reference TRBV11-3 and TRBJ2-1, is EAGVVQSPRYKIIEKKQPVAFWCNPISGHNTLYWYLQNLGQGPELLIRYENEEAVDDSQLPKDRFSAERLKGVDSTLKIQPAELGDSAVYLCASSISGRARNEQFFGPGTRLTVL.

CDR3 sequence reads: CASTHRVVSNEQFF. As DNA, the CDR3 is TGTGCCAGCACCCATAGGGTGGTCAGCAATGAGCAGTTCTTC. J is TRBJ2-1 and V is TRBV11-2; no definite D call. CDR1 is SGHAT, CDR2 FQNNGV, per germline. Deletions cut 7 bases from V and 6 bases from J, with 16 bases between. This CDR3 spans 14 amino acids.

CDR3 sequence reads: CASSQDVDPRGYGYTF. The CDR3 DNA reads as TGTGCCAGCAGCCAAGATGTGGACCCAAGGGGCTATGGCTACACCTTC. This chain links TRBV14 with TRBJ1-2, with a weak D call TRBD1 (5 bases). The germline V gene encodes CDR1 SGHDN and CDR2 FVKESK. The CDR3 is made up of 16 amino acids. Trimming left V 0 bases short and J 4 bases short, with 15 bases between. The full variable domain, rest sourced from reference TRBV14 and TRBJ1-2, is EAGVTQFPSHSVIEKGQTVTLRCDPISGHDNLYWYRRVMGKEIKFLLHFVKESKQDESGMPNNRFLAERTGGTYSTLKVQPAELEDSGVYFCASSQDVDPRGYGYTFGSGTRLTVV.

The chain recombines TRBV28 with TRBJ2-7; D call uncertain. Germline lookup yields CDR1 MDHEN and CDR2 SYDVKM. This CDR3 region has 14 residues. Trimming cost V 5 bases and J 6 bases, with 17 bases left between them. This CDR3 is CASSPQTLSGEQYF. The DNA of the CDR3 is TGTGCCAGCAGTCCTCAGACCCTATCAGGCGAGCAGTACTTC.

This clone has a single count. The chain recombines TRBV19 with TRBJ2-3; D gene unclear. CDR1 LNHDA and CDR2 SQIVND come from the germline V gene (reference sequence). This CDR3 region has 11 residues. V shed 7 bases and J shed 4 bases, with 6 bases lying between them. The CDR3 reads CASTGADTQYF. DNA for the CDR3: TGTGCCAGTACCGGAGCAGATACGCAGTATTTT.

The gene calls are TRBV3-1 (or the pseudogene TRBV3-2) and TRBJ2-4; TRBD2 is a possible D gene (6 bases). V lost 0 bases and J lost 4, with 10 bases in between. Germline CDR1 and CDR2: LGHDT and YNNKEL (reference sequence). The CDR3 is 15 residues long. CDR3 protein: CASSQELASKNIQYF. The CDR3, as DNA: TGTGCCAGCAGCCAAGAACTAGCATCTAAAAACATTCAGTACTTC.

The gene calls are TRBV12-5 and TRBJ2-3, with D uncertain. Germline values: CDR1 LGHNT, CDR2 FRNRAP. Trimming removed 2 bases from V and 2 bases from J, with 5 bases in between. The CDR3 has 13 residues. The CDR3 nucleotides are TGTGCTAGTGGTTTGTACGCCACAGATACGCAGTATTTT. It yields the protein CASGLYATDTQYF. Complete variable domain (other parts from reference TRBV12-5 and TRBJ2-3): DARVTQTPRHKVTEMGQEVTMRCQPILGHNTVFWYRQTMMQGLELLAYFRNRAPLDDSGMPKDRFSAEMPDATLATLKIQPSEPRDSAVYFCASGLYATDTQYFGPGTRLTVL.

The chain is built from TRBV7-2 and TRBJ1-1; TRBD1 might be the D (6 bases). The CDR3 sequence is 15 residues long. Germline V gene lookup returns CDR1 SGHTA and CDR2 FQGNSA. V shed 2 bases and J shed 4 bases, with 14 bases lying between them. The CDR3 sequence is CASSLWGARGTEAFF. The CDR3 nucleotides are TGTGCCAGCAGCTTATGGGGGGCGCGGGGCACTGAAGCTTTCTTT.

This chain joins TRBV6-5 and TRBJ2-2; D is undetermined. Germline CDR1 MNHEY, CDR2 SVGAGI. CDR3 size: 15 residues. V was shortened by 0 bases and J by 6 bases, with 11 bases between the two germline ends. Here the CDR3 reads CASSYSAGLSGELFF. The CDR3 DNA reads TGTGCCAGCAGTTACTCCGCAGGTTTATCCGGGGAGCTGTTTTTT.

This clone appeared a single time. The CDR3 reads CASSQPGLAGSYNEQFF. The CDR3 region has the DNA TGTGCCAGCAGCCAACCCGGACTAGCGGGCTCCTACAATGAGCAGTTCTTC. This chain links TRBV4-2 with TRBJ2-1; 11 bases align to TRBD2. Unmatched junction bases numbered 3, after V lost 2 bases and J lost 0 bases. Germline assignment: CDR1 LGHNA and CDR2 YNFKEQ. The CDR3 spans 17 residues.

The V gene is TRBV11-2, the J gene TRBJ2-7; TRBD1 is a possible D gene (5 bases). Germline lookup yields CDR1 SGHAT and CDR2 FQNNGV. Trimming took off 0 bases at V and 4 bases at J, with 13 bases between the two ends. The CDR3 has 15 amino acids. The CDR3 sequence: CASSLELGAQYEQYF. CDR3 bases: TGTGCCAGCAGCTTAGAGCTAGGGGCTCAGTACGAGCAGTACTTC.

The chain carries TRBV11-2 and TRBJ2-3, with D unclear. Trimming removed 7 bases at V and 6 bases at J, with 8 bases between. The CDR3 is 11 amino acids. From germline, CDR1 is SGHAT and CDR2 FQNNGV. CDR3 sequence (DNA): TGTGCCAGCAACCTGGCGGATACGCAGTATTTT. This translates into CASNLADTQYF.